This T cell receptor (beta chain) was sequenced in a study of cytomegalovirus exposure and HLA in healthy donors. Overall study context: Falling in the Caucasian-associated ancestry cluster were about 80% of a few hundred genotyped donors.

Comments on this clone: The antigen is undetermined.

With 60 Vbeta and 13 Jbeta primers, the PCR was carried out. Authors' methods: Roughly 11 million shared chains were among roughly 81 million unique TCR beta chains counted in a later analysis. Assay: immunoSEQ multiplex PCR; the TCRdb copy retains only in-frame clones and omits some. V, J and clone size are those of that table, while D and trimming were read from the DNA. The sample lists 89,000 or so clones; more than 70% were seen once. Whole-study results and caveats: Immune exposure information comprised only CMV serostatus. Upon later analysis, TCR association rates were observed to vary by HLA locus, being highest for DRB1 and lowest for HLA-C.

The material sequenced was PBMCs. The clonotype was recovered from a man aged 18-30 years in good health and CMV-seropositive.

The CDR3 nucleotides read TGCGCCAGCAGCATACGACAGGGGGCGGGCACAGATACGCAGTATTTT. Its translation is CASSIRQGAGTDTQYF. The J gene is TRBJ2-3, the V gene TRBV5-1; 10 positions agree with TRBD1. V lost 4 bases, J lost 1 base, and 6 bases stayed unmatched. The length of the CDR3 is 16 residues. The germline V gene has CDR1 SGHRS and CDR2 YFSETQ.